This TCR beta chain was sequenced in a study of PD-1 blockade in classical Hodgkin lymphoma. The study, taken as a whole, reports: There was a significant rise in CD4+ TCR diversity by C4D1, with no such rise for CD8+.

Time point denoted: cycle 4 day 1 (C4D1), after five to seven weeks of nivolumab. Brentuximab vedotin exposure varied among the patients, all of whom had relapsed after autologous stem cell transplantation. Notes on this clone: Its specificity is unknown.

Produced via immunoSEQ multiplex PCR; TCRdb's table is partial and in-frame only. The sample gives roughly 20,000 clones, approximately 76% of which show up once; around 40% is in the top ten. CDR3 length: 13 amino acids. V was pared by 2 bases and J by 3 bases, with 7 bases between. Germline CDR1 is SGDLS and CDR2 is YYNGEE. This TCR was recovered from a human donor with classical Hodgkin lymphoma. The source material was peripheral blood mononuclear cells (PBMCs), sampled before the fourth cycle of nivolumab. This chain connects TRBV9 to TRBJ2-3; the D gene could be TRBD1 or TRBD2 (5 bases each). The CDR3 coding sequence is TGTGCCAGCAGCGTTGGGGGAACAGATACGCAGTATTTT. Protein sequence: CASSVGGTDTQYF.